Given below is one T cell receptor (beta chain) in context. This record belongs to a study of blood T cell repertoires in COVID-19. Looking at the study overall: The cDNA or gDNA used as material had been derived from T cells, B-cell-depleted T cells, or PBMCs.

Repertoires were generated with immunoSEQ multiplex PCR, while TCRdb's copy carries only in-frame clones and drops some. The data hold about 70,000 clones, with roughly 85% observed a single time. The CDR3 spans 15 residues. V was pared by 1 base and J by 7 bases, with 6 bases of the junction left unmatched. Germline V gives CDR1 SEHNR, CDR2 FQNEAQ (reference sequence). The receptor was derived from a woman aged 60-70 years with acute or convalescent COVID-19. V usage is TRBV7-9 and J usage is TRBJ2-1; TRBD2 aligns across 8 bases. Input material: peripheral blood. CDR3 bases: TGTGCCAGCAGCTTAGGGGTAGCGGGATGGAATGAGCAGTTCTTC. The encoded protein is CASSLGVAGWNEQFF.